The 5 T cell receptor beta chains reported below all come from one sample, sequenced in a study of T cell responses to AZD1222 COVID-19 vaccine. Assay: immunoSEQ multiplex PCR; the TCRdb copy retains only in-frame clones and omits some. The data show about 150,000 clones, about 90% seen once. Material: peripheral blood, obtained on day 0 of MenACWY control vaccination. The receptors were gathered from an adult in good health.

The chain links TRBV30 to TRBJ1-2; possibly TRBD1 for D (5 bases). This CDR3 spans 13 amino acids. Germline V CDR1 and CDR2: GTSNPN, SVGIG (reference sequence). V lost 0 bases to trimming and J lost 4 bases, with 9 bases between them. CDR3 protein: CAWSVGGVYGYTF. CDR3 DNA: TGTGCCTGGAGTGTAGGAGGGGTCTATGGCTACACCTTC.

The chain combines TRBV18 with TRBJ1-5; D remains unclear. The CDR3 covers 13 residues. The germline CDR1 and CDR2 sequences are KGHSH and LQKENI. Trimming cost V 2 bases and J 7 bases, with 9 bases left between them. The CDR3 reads CASSPGLRQPQHF. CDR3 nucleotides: TGTGCCAGCTCACCAGGGTTAAGGCAGCCCCAGCATTTT.

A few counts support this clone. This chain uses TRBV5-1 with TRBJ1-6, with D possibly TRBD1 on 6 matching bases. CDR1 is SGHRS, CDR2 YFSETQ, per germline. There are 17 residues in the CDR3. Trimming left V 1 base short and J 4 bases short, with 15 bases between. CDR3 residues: CASSLQAGVLYNSPLHF. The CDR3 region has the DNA TGCGCCAGCAGCTTGCAGGCAGGGGTACTGTATAATTCACCCCTCCACTTT.

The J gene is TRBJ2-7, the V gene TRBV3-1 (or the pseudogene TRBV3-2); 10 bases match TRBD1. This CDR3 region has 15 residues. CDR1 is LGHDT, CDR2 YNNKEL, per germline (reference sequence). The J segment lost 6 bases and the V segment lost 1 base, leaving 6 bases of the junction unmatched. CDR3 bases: TGTGCCAGCAGCCAAGTCGGGACAGGGGTTTTCGAGCAGTACTTC. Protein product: CASSQVGTGVFEQYF.

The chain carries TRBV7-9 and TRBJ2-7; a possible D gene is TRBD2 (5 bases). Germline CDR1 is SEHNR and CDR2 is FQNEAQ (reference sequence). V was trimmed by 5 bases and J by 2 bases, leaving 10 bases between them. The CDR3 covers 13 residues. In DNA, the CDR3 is TGTGCCAGCAGCGCGGAACTAGCCTACGAGCAGTACTTC. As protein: CASSAELAYEQYF.